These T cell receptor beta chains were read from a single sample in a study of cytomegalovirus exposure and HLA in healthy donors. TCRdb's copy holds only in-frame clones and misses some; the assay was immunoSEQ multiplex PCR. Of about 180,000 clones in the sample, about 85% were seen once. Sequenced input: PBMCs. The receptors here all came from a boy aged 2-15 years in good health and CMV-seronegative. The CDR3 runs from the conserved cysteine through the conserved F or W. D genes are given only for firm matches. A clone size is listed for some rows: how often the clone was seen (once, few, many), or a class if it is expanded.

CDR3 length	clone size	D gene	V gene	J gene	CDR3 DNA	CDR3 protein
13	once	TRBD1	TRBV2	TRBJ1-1	TGTGCCAGCAGTGAGGACAGGGGAACGGTCGCTTTCTTT	CASSEDRGTVAFF
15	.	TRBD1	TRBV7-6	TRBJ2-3	TGTGCCAGCAGCCCGGGACAGGGGGAGGCAGATACGCAGTATTTT	CASSPGQGEADTQYF
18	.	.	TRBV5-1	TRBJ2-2	TGCGCCAGCAGCTTGGAAACCGATCATCCACTAGTCCCCGGGGAGCTGTTTTTT	CASSLETDHPLVPGELFF
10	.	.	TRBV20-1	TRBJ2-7	TGCAGTGTTGACTATGGCGAGCAGTACTTC	CSVDYGEQYF
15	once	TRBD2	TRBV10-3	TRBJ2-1	TGTGCCATCAGTGGACGACTAGCCGACTACAATGAGCAGTTCTTC	CAISGRLADYNEQFF
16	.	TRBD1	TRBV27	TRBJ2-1	TGTGCCAGCAGTTTACTGGGGCAGGGGGCGATCAATGAGCAGTTCTTC	CASSLLGQGAINEQFF
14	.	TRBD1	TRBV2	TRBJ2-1	TGTGCCAGCCGAACCGGGACAGGGGGTAATGAGCAGTTCTTC	CASRTGTGGNEQFF
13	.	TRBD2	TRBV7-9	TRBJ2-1	TGTGCCAGCAGCAGACTAGCGGGACAAGAGCAGTTCTTC	CASSRLAGQEQFF
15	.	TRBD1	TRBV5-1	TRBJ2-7	TGCGCCAGCAGCTTGGCCTATGACAGGGGCCACGAGCAGTACTTC	CASSLAYDRGHEQYF
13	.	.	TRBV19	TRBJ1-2	TGTGCCAGTACCCGTGAGGGCAGGGGTGGCTACACCTTC	CASTREGRGGYTF
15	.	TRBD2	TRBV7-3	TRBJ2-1	TGTGCCAGCAGCCCGACTAGCGGGAGACAGAATGAGCAGTTCTTC	CASSPTSGRQNEQFF
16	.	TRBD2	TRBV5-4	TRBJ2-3	TGTGCCAGCAGCACCGGACTAGCGGGGTACACAGATACGCAGTATTTT	CASSTGLAGYTDTQYF
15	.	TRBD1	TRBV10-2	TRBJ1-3	TGCGCCAGCATGGACCAGGGGGCTTTCGGAAACACCATATATTTT	CASMDQGAFGNTIYF
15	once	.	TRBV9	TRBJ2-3	TGTGCCAGCAGCGTAATAGGTCAGGGGGGAGATACGCAGTATTTT	CASSVIGQGGDTQYF
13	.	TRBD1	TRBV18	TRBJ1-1	TGTGCCAGCTCACAAGGACAGGGGAATGAAGCTTTCTTT	CASSQGQGNEAFF
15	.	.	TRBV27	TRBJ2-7	TGTGCCAGCAAACTAGGATCCCACAGCTCCTACGAGCAGTACTTC	CASKLGSHSSYEQYF
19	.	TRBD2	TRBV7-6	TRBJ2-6	TGTGCCAGCAGCTTCAGCCGGGAACTAGCGGCCTCAGGGGCCAACGTCCTGACTTTC	CASSFSRELAASGANVLTF
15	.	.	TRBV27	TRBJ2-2	TGTGCCAGCAGCGTACAGGGAGCAAACACCGGGGAGCTGTTTTTT	CASSVQGANTGELFF
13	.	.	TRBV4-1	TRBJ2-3	TGCGCCAGCAGCTTCCGACTAGCAGATACGCAGTATTTT	CASSFRLADTQYF
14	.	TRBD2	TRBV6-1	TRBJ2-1	TGTGCCAGCACTTCCTTAGCGGGGGCGTATGAGCAGTTCTTC	CASTSLAGAYEQFF
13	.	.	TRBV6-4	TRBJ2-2	TGTGCCACCGTTAACAAGGGGGCCGGGGAGCTGTTTTTT	CATVNKGAGELFF
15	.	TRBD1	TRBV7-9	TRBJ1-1	TGTGCCAGCAGCATAGGACAGGGGGCGAACTCTGAAGCTTTCTTT	CASSIGQGANSEAFF
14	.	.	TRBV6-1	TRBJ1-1	TGTGCCAGCAGTTTTAGCGGGGGTAACACTGAAGCTTTCTTT	CASSFSGGNTEAFF
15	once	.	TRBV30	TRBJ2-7	TGTGCCTGGACCCCGCCCGGAACGGGTACCTACGAGCAGTACTTC	CAWTPPGTGTYEQYF
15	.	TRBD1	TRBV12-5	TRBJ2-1	TGTGCTAGTGGACCGGGACAGGGGGCACACAATGAGCAGTTCTTC	CASGPGQGAHNEQFF
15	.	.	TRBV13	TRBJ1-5	TGTGCCAGCAGCTTAGGCCTGGGGGGAAATCAGCCCCAGCATTTT	CASSLGLGGNQPQHF
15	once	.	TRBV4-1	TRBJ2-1	TGCGCCAGCAGCAAGGCCTGGACTGGAAACAATGAGCAGTTCTTC	CASSKAWTGNNEQFF
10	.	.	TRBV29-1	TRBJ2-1	TGCAGCGTTGCAGGGAATGAGCAGTTCTTC	CSVAGNEQFF
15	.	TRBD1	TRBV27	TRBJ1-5	TGTGCCAGCAGACGGGGACAGGGGGCATTTCAGCCCCAGCATTTT	CASRRGQGAFQPQHF
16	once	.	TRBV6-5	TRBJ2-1	TGTGCCAGCAGTTCTGTCCCGACAGGAACCTACAATGAGCAGTTCTTC	CASSSVPTGTYNEQFF
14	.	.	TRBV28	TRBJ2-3	TGTGCCAGCAGTTCTAGCGCTCACACAGATACGCAGTATTTT	CASSSSAHTDTQYF
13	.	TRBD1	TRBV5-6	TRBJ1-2	TGTGCCAGCAGCACTGACAGGGTCTATGGCTACACCTTC	CASSTDRVYGYTF
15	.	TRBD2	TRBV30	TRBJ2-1	TGTGCCTGGACCGTGGGGGGGAAAACCTACAATGAGCAGTTCTTC	CAWTVGGKTYNEQFF
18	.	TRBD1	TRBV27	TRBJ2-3	TGTGCCAGCAGTTCGACCGGCAGACAGGGGCGCTTTGTTGATACGCAGTATTTT	CASSSTGRQGRFVDTQYF
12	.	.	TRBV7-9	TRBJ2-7	TGTGCCAGCAGCCCCCCTGGCCCCGAGCAGTACTTC	CASSPPGPEQYF
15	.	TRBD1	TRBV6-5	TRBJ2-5	TGTGCCAGCAGTTACTCCTCGGACAGGGTGGAGACCCAGTACTTC	CASSYSSDRVETQYF
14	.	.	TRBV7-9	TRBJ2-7	TGTGCCAGCAGTTCCGGGACTCCCCTCTACGAGCAGTACTTC	CASSSGTPLYEQYF
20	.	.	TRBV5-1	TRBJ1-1	TGCGCCAGCAGCTTCAAGGAGAATATACGGGACACCGAACCGAACACTGAAGCTTTCTTT	CASSFKENIRDTEPNTEAFF
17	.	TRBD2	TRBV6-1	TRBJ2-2	TGTGCCAGCAGTGCCGGACTAGCGGGGGGGCTTGTCGGGGAGCTGTTTTTT	CASSAGLAGGLVGELFF
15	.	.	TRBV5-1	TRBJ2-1	TGCGCCAGCAGCCTCGGGACAGGGACTAGCGATGAGCAGTTCTTC	CASSLGTGTSDEQFF
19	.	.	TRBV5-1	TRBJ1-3	TGCGCCAGCAGCTTGGAAGGCGGATTGGGTTATGTTTACGAAGACACCATATATTTT	CASSLEGGLGYVYEDTIYF
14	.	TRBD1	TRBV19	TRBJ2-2	TGTGCCAGTAGTGGGACAGGGGGCACCGGGGAGCTGTTTTTT	CASSGTGGTGELFF
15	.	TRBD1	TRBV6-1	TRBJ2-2	TGTGCCAGCAGCTCCGGGACAGCGAACACCGGGGAGCTGTTTTTT	CASSSGTANTGELFF
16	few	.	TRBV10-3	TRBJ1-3	TGTGCCACCGAACCGGGACAAACCAACTCTGGAAACACCATATATTTT	CATEPGQTNSGNTIYF
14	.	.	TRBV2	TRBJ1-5	TGTGCCAGCAGTGAAGGGCAGGGCCTGTCAGCCCAGCATTTT	CASSEGQGLSAQHF
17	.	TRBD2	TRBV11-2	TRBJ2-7	TGTGCCAGCAGCTTAACCCCACCTCGCGGGAGCCAGGGCGAGCAGTACTTC	CASSLTPPRGSQGEQYF
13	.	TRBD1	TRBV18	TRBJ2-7	TGTGCCAGCTCGCTTGGGACAGAAGGCGAGCAGTACTTC	CASSLGTEGEQYF
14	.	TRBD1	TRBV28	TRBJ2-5	TGTGCCAGCAGTTCGGGACAGGGGCGGGAGACCCAGTACTTC	CASSSGQGRETQYF
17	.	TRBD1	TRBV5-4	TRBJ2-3	TGTGCCAGCAGCCGAGGAGCCGGGACAGAACTAAAAGATACGCAGTATTTT	CASSRGAGTELKDTQYF
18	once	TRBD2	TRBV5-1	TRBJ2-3	TGCGCCAGCAGCTTGGTTGTACTAGCGGGAGAGAGGACAGATACGCAGTATTTT	CASSLVVLAGERTDTQYF
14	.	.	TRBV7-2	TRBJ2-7	TGTGCCAGCAGCTTAGCGGGCAGTTCCTACGAGCAGTACTTC	CASSLAGSSYEQYF
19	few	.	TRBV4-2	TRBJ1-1	TGTGCCAGCAGCCAAGAAGGGTCTCTTACTAGGGGGGGGGACACTGAAGCTTTCTTT	CASSQEGSLTRGGDTEAFF
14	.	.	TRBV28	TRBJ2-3	TGTGCCAGCAGCCGGGAGTCGGGGACGGATACGCAGTATTTT	CASSRESGTDTQYF